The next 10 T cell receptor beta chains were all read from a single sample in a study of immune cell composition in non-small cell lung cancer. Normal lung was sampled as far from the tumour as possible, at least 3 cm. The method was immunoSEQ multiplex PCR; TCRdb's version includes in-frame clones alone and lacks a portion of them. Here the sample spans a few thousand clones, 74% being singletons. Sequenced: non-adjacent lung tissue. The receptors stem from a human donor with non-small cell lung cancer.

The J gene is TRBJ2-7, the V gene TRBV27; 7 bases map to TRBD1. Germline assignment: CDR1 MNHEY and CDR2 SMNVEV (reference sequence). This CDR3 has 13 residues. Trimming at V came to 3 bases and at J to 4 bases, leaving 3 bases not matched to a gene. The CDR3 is CASSFGQDYEQYF. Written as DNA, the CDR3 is TGTGCCAGCAGTTTCGGACAGGATTACGAGCAGTACTTC.

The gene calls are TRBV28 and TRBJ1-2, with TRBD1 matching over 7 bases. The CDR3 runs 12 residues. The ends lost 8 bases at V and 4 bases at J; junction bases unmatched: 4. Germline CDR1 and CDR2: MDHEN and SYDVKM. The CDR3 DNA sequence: TGTGCCAGCGGGGCAGGGGGCTATGGCTACACCTTC. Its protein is CASGAGGYGYTF.

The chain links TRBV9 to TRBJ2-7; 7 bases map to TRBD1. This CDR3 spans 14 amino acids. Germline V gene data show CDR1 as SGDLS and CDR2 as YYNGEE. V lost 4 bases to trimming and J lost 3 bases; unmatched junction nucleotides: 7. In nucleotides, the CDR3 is TGTGCCAGCAGCTTTTTCGACAGGGACTACGAGCAGTACTTC. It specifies CASSFFDRDYEQYF.

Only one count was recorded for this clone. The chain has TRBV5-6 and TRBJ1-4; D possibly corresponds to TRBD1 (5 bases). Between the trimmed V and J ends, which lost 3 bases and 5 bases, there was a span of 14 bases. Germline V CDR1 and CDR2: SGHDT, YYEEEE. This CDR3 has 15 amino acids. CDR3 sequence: CASSWTGGMNEKLFF. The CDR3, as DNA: TGTGCCAGCAGCTGGACGGGGGGAATGAATGAAAAACTGTTTTTT.

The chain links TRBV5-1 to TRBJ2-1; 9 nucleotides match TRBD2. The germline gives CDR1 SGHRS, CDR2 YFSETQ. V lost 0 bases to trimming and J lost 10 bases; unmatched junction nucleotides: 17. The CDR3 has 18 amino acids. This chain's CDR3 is CASSLGGLAGTRDKEQFF. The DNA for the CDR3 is TGCGCCAGCAGCTTGGGAGGGCTAGCGGGGACCAGGGATAAGGAGCAGTTCTTC.

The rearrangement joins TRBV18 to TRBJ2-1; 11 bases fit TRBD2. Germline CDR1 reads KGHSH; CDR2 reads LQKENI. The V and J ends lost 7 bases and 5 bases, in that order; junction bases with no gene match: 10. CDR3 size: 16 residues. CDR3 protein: CASWKGLAGGDNEQFF. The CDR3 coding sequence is TGTGCCAGCTGGAAGGGCTTAGCGGGAGGGGACAATGAGCAGTTCTTC.

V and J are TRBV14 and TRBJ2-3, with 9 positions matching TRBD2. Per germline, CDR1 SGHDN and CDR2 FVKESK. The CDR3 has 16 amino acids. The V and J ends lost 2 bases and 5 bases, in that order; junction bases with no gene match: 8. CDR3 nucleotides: TGTGCCAGCAGCCAACTGGGACTAGCTAACCGAGATACGCAGTATTTT. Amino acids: CASSQLGLANRDTQYF. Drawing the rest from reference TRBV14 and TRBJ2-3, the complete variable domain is EAGVTQFPSHSVIEKGQTVTLRCDPISGHDNLYWYRRVMGKEIKFLLHFVKESKQDESGMPNNRFLAERTGGTYSTLKVQPAELEDSGVYFCASSQLGLANRDTQYFGPGTRLTVL.

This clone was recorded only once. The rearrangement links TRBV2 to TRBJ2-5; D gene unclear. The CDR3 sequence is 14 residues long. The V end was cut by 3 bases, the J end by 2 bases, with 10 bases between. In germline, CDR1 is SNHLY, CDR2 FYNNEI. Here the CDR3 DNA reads TGTGCCAGCAGTGACCTGGGCCAACAAGAGACCCAGTACTTC. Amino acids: CASSDLGQQETQYF.

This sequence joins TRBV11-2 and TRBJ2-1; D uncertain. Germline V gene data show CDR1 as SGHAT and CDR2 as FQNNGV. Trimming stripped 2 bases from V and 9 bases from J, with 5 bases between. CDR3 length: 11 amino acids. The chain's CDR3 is CASSLLGEQFF. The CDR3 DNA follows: TGTGCCAGCAGCTTACTAGGTGAGCAGTTCTTC. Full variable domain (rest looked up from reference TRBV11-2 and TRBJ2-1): EAGVAQSPRYKIIEKRQSVAFWCNPISGHATLYWYQQILGQGPKLLIQFQNNGVVDDSQLPKDRFSAERLKGVDSTLKIQPAKLEDSAVYLCASSLLGEQFFGPGTRLTVL.

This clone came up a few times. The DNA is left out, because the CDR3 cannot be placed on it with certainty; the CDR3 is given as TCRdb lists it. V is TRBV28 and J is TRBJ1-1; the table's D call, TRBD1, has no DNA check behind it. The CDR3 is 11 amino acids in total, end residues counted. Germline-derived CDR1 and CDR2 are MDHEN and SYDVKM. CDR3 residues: CASSFGQGNLF.